Reported below is one TCR beta chain. The entry originates in a study of T cell changes during pregnancy in multiple sclerosis. TCRdb's copy holds only in-frame clones and misses some; the assay was immunoSEQ multiplex PCR. This sample has about 50,000 clones, with 80% to 95% found just once. With 0 bases clipped from V and 2 bases from J, the junction kept 9 bases outside the gene matches. This CDR3 spans 17 amino acids. CDR1 SGHRS and CDR2 YFSETQ come from the germline V gene. The TCR originated in a female donor with multiple sclerosis, enrolled in a pregnancy study. This chain joins TRBV5-1 and TRBJ2-7; 9 nucleotides agree with TRBD1. The material was CD4+ T cells from peripheral blood mononuclear cells, obtained after pregnancy. As DNA, the CDR3 is TGCGCCAGCAGCTTGGGGGGACAGGGATTGAGGGCCTACGAGCAGTACTTC. This sequence encodes CASSLGGQGLRAYEQYF.